This paragraph reports one T cell receptor (beta chain). The read is 3 residues too short to cover the CDR3 end, so that end is filled in from the germline J gene. The data were produced by immunoSEQ multiplex PCR, yet TCRdb's version contains in-frame clones alone and is incomplete. In all, the sample yields roughly 12,000 clones. The data are from a study of T cells in women clearing cervical HPV infection. Germline V lookup: CDR1 DFQATT, CDR2 SNEGSKA (reference sequence). The CDR3 consists of 12 residues. Trimming stripped 5 bases from V and 4 bases from J, with 9 bases between. This TCR came from a woman between 18 and 70 years old with a cervical HPV16 infection that either progressed to CIN3+ or cleared (not recorded which). Sequenced material: blood buffy coat. This sequence joins TRBV20-1 and TRBJ1-5; the D gene is possibly TRBD1 (5 bases). The DNA read from the CDR3 is TGCAGTGCTCGACAGAGTAATCAGCCC. Amino acid sequence: CSARQSNQP. The CDR3 in its entirety is CSARQSNQPQHF.